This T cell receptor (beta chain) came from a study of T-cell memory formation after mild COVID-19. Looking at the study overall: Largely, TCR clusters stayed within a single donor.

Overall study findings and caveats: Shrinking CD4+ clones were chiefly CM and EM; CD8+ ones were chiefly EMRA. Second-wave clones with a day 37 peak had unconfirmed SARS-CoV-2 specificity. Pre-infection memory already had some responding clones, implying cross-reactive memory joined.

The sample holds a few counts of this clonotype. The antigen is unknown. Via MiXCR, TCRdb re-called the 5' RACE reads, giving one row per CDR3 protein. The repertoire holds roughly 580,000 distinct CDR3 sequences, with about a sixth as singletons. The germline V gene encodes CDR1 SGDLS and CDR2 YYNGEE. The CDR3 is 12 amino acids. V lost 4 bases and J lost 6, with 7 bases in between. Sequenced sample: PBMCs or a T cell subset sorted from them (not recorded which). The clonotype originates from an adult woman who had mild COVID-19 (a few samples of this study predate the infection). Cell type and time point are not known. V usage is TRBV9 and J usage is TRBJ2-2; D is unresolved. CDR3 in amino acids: CASSPPPGELFF. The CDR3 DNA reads TGTGCCAGCAGCCCCCCCCCCGGGGAGCTGTTTTTT.